This T cell receptor beta chain was retrieved from a study of CD8 T cells in ankylosing spondylitis. Using its own MiXCR run on the 5' RACE reads, TCRdb lists one record per CDR3 protein. Here the sample spans around 480,000 distinct CDR3 sequences, about 15% being singletons. In regard to this clonotype: The target antigen is unknown.

This CDR3 has 14 amino acids. Germline lookup yields CDR1 DFQATT and CDR2 SNEGSKA (reference sequence). V lost 3 bases, J lost 10 bases, and 9 bases stayed unmatched. Overall study results and limits: What appeared characteristic of ankylosing spondylitis blood was a TCR beta motif of several highly homologous variants. Disease-linked clones, CD8+, were relatively rare in peripheral blood. Several of the motif variants were reported before in synovial fluid and blood from reactive arthritis.

The chain carries TRBV20-1 and TRBJ2-1; TRBD2 aligns across 10 bases. Material: blood, either unsorted or a sorted T cell fraction (not recorded which). This clonotype originated in a male donor with ankylosing spondylitis. The CDR3 nucleotides read TGCAGTGCTAGGTCCAGCGGGGGGGCCGGGGAGCAGTTCTTC. Amino acid sequence: CSARSSGGAGEQFF.